Here is one T cell receptor (beta chain) with its context. Its specificity is unknown. Trimming removed 5 bases at V and 8 bases at J, with 12 bases between. Germline V gene data show CDR1 as LGHDT and CDR2 as YNNKEL (reference sequence). This CDR3 has 12 residues. Primed by a sample-barcoded 5' primer and a J-beta primer mix, a second PCR proceeded for about 7 to 12 cycles. Tags on each cDNA molecule came from a template-switch adaptor with 12 random nucleotides. TCRdb re-derived calls from the 5' RACE reads in MiXCR, one entry per CDR3 protein. The repertoire holds around 1,100,000 distinct CDR3 sequences, roughly two fifths seen once, with roughly 13% in the top ten. The record originates from a study of blood T cells in healthy people across ages. Study-wide background: There was about one barcoded beta molecule captured by template switching per two T cells.

General study findings and limits: In long-lived donors, naive CD4+ cell counts and diversity exceeded those of aged donors.

Material: blood. V is TRBV3-1 and J is TRBJ1-2; D is unresolved. This clonotype was obtained from a man younger than 35 in good health. This CDR3 reads CASSKTESGYTF. The CDR3 DNA sequence: TGTGCCAGCAGCAAAACAGAGTCCGGCTACACCTTC.